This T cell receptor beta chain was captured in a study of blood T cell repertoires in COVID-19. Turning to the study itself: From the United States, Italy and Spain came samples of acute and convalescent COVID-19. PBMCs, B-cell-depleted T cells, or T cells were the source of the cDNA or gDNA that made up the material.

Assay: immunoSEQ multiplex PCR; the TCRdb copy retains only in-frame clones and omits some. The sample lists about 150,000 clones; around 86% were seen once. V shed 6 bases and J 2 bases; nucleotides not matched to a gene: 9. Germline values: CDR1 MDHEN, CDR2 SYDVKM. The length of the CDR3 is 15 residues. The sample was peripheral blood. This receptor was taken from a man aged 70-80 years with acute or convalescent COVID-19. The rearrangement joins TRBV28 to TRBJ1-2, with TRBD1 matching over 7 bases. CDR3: CASSRPSTGNYGYTF. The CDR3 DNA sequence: TGTGCCAGCAGCCGACCCTCGACAGGGAACTATGGCTACACCTTC.